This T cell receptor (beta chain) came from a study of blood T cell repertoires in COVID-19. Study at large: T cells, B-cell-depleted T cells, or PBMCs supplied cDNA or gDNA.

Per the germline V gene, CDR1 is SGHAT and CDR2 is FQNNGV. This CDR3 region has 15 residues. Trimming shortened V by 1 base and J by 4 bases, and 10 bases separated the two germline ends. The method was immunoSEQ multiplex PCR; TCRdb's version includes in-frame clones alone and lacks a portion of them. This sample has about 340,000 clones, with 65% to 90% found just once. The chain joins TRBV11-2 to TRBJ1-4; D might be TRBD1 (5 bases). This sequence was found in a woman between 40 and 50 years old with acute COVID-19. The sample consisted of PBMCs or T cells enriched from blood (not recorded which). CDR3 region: CASSLGDRRNEKLFF. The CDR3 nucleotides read TGTGCCAGCAGCTTAGGCGACAGACGTAATGAAAAACTGTTTTTT.